This TCR beta chain was captured by sequencing in a study of blood T cell repertoires in COVID-19. Study details: COVID-19 samples collected from the United States, Italy and Spain covered acute and convalescent phases. T cells, B-cell-depleted T cells, or PBMCs provided the cDNA or gDNA that served as material.

This clone is judged medium-sized. The CDR3 sequence is 14 residues long. V shed 4 bases and J shed 5 bases, with 13 bases lying between them. Germline values: CDR1 MNHEY, CDR2 SVGEGT. Per the study methods: The assay estimated nucleated cells by amplifying reference gene primers. Libraries were prepared by immunoSEQ multiplex PCR; TCRdb keeps only in-frame clonotypes and omits some of them. V and J calls and clone size are as listed in that table; D and trimming were resolved from the DNA. The data show roughly 70,000 clones, 84% seen once. The sequencing input was peripheral blood. The chain combines TRBV6-2 or TRBV6-3 with TRBJ2-3, with D perhaps TRBD2 (6 bases). This clonotype was obtained from a human donor in a cohort sampled during active COVID-19. CDR3 nucleotide sequence: TGTGCCAGCAGTTCCCGGTTGGGGGGAGATACGCAGTATTTT. Translated, it gives CASSSRLGGDTQYF.